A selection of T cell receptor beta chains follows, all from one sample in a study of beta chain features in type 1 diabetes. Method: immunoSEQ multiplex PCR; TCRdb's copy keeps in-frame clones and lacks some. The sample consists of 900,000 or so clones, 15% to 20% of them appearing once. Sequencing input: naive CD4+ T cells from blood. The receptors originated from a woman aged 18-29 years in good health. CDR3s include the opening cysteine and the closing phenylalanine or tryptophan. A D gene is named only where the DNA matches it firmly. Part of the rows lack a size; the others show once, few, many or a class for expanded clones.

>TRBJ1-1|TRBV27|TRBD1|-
CASRIQGWGTEAFF
TGTGCCAGCAGAATACAGGGGTGGGGCACTGAAGCTTTCTTT
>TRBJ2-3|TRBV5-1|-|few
CASSLSVVGGRGADTQYF
TGCGCCAGCAGCTTGTCCGTGGTCGGGGGCCGAGGGGCAGATACGCAGTATTTT
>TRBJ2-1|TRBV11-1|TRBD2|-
CASSLGRLANEQFF
TGTGCCAGCAGCTTAGGCCGACTAGCGAATGAGCAGTTCTTC
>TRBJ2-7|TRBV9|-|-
CASSVTGASSYEQYF
TGTGCCAGCAGCGTGACAGGAGCCAGCTCCTACGAGCAGTACTTC
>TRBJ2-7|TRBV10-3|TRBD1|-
CAIQRDRGTSYEQYF
TGTGCCATCCAACGGGACAGGGGGACTTCCTACGAGCAGTACTTC
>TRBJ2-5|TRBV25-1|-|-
CASSYSSRETQYF
TGTGCCAGCAGCTACAGTAGTCGGGAGACCCAGTACTTC
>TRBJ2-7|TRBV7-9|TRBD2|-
CASSLSPAGRESSSYEQYF
TGTGCCAGCAGCTTATCGCCAGCAGGGAGGGAATCGAGCTCCTACGAGCAGTACTTC
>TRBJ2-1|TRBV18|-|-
CASSPTPLMGGYNEQFF
TGTGCCAGCTCACCGACACCTTTGATGGGAGGTTACAATGAGCAGTTCTTC
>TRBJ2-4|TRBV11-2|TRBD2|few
CASSLETAGRNIQYF
TGTGCCAGCAGCCTGGAGACAGCGGGGAGGAACATTCAGTACTTC
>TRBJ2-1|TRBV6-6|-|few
CASSLGLGGEQFF
TGTGCCAGCAGTCTAGGGCTAGGCGGTGAGCAGTTCTTC
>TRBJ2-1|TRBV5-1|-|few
CASSLDNEQFF
TGCGCCAGCAGCTTGGACAATGAGCAGTTCTTC
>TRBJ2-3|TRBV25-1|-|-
CASIYSAAGGDTQYF
TGTGCCAGCATATACTCGGCGGCCGGAGGGGATACGCAGTATTTT
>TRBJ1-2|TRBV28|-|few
CASSLVPPAWFRADGYTF
TGTGCCAGCAGTTTAGTCCCACCGGCTTGGTTTAGGGCTGATGGCTACACCTTC
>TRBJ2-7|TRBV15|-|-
CATSREGLREQYF
TGTGCCACCAGCAGAGAGGGGTTACGCGAGCAGTACTTC
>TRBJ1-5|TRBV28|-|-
CASSFNRDRIPQHF
TGTGCCAGCAGTTTCAACAGAGACCGAATCCCCCAGCATTTT
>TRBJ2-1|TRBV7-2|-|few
CASSLLGGSYNEQFF
TGTGCCAGCAGCTTACTGGGGGGTTCCTACAATGAGCAGTTCTTC
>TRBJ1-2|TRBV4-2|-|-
CASSGMATGGYGYTF
TGTGCCAGCAGCGGAATGGCCACCGGGGGGTATGGCTACACCTTC
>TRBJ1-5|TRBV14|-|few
CASPDPANQPQHF
TGTGCCAGCCCCGACCCGGCGAATCAGCCCCAGCATTTT
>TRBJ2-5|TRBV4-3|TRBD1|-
CASSQFLTGIETQYF
TGCGCCAGCAGCCAGTTTTTGACAGGGATAGAGACCCAGTACTTC
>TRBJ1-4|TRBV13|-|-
CASRSYIATNEKLFF
TGTGCCAGCAGGAGCTACATTGCAACTAATGAAAAACTGTTTTTT
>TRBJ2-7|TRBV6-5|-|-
CASSYKIGAVYEQYF
TGTGCCAGCAGTTACAAAATCGGGGCAGTCTACGAGCAGTACTTC
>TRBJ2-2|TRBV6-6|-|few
CASRRHTGELFF
TGTGCCAGCAGGAGACACACCGGGGAGCTGTTTTTT
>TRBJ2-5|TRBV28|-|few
CASSSKSGETQYF
TGTGCCAGCAGTTCTAAATCCGGAGAGACCCAGTACTTC
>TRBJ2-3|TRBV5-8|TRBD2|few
CASSSGLAVGDTQYF
TGTGCCAGCAGCTCGGGACTAGCGGTTGGAGATACGCAGTATTTT
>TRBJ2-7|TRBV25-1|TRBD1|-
CASSGPQGVPNEQYF
TGTGCCAGCAGTGGGCCACAGGGGGTCCCCAACGAGCAGTACTTC
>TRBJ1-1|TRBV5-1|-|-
CASSSAQGLTEAFF
TGCGCCAGCAGCTCGGCACAGGGTCTCACTGAAGCTTTCTTT
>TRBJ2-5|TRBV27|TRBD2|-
CASRAGGTSGQETQYF
TGTGCCAGCAGGGCCGGGGGGACTAGCGGACAAGAGACCCAGTACTTC
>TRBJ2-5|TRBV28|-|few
CASSPYPAGLQETQYF
TGTGCCAGCAGTCCATATCCCGCCGGACTACAAGAGACCCAGTACTTC
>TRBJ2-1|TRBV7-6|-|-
CASSSTSGRPYNEQFF
TGTGCCAGCAGCTCTACATCGGGACGGCCCTACAATGAGCAGTTCTTC
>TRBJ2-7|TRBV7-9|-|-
CASSLAVASKISYEQYF
TGTGCCAGCAGCTTAGCGGTGGCTAGCAAAATCTCCTACGAGCAGTACTTC
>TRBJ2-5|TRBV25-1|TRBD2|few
CASRDPSGRTETQYF
TGTGCCAGCAGGGATCCTAGCGGGAGAACAGAGACCCAGTACTTC
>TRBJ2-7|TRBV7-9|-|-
CASSLETGRSYEQYF
TGTGCCAGCAGCTTAGAAACAGGGCGGTCCTACGAGCAGTACTTC
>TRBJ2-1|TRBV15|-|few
CATKQGGLNEQFF
TGTGCCACCAAACAGGGAGGGTTGAATGAGCAGTTCTTC
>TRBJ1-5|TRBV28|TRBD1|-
CASSWDSINQPQHF
TGTGCCAGCAGCTGGGACAGCATCAATCAGCCCCAGCATTTT
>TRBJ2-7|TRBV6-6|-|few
CASSYLGTGNEQYF
TGTGCCAGCAGTTACTTAGGCACAGGTAACGAGCAGTACTTC
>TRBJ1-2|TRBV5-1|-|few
CASSSAPGQSARGGYTF
TGCGCCAGCAGCTCGGCCCCGGGGCAATCGGCCCGCGGTGGCTACACCTTC
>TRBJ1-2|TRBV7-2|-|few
CASSLAGALHGYTF
TGTGCCAGCAGCTTGGCAGGGGCACTCCATGGCTACACCTTC
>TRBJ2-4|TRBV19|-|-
CASSEGFGSNQFQYF
TGTGCCAGTAGTGAAGGTTTCGGGAGTAATCAGTTTCAGTACTTC
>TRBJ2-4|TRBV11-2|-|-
CASSYSGTENIQYF
TGTGCCAGCAGCTATTCAGGGACGGAAAACATTCAGTACTTC
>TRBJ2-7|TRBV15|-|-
CATSRDRPGLVIQDPKYEQYF
TGTGCCACCAGCAGAGATCGGCCGGGACTCGTGATTCAGGATCCCAAATACGAGCAGTACTTC
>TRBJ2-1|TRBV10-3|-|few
CAISESNEQFF
TGTGCCATCAGTGAATCGAATGAGCAGTTCTTC
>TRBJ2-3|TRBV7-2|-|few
CASSLFGTHTDTQYF
TGTGCCAGCAGCTTATTCGGGACGCACACAGATACGCAGTATTTT
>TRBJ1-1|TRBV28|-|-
CASSLSWGNTEAFF
TGTGCCAGCAGTTTATCCTGGGGGAACACTGAAGCTTTCTTT